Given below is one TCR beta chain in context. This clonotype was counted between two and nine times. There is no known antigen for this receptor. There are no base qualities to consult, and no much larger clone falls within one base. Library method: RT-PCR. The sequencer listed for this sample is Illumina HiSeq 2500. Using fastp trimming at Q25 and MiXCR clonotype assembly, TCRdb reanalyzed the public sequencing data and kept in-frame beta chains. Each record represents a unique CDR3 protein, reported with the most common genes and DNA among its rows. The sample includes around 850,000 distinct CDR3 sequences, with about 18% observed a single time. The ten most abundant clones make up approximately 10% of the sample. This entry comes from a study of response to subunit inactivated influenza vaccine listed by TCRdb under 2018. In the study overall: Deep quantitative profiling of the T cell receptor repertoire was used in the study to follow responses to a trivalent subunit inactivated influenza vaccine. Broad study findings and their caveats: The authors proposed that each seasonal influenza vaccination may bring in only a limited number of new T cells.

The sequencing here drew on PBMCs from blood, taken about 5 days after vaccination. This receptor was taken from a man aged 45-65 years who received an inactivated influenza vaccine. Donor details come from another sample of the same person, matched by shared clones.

The CDR3 region: CASRQGARDTGELFF. The DNA reads TGTGCCAGCAGACAGGGGGCGCGGGACACCGGGGAGCTGTTTTTT. Recombination linked TRBV27 to TRBJ2-2; TRBD1 matches 9 bases in the middle. From cysteine to phenylalanine, the CDR3 is 15 amino acids long. Only the CDR3 part of the read is kept: 45 bases, read in frame from the first base. Via the germline V gene (reference sequence), CDR1 is MNHEY and CDR2 SMNVEV. The germline V end is reduced by 6 bases and the J end by 3 bases; junction bases left unmatched: 5.